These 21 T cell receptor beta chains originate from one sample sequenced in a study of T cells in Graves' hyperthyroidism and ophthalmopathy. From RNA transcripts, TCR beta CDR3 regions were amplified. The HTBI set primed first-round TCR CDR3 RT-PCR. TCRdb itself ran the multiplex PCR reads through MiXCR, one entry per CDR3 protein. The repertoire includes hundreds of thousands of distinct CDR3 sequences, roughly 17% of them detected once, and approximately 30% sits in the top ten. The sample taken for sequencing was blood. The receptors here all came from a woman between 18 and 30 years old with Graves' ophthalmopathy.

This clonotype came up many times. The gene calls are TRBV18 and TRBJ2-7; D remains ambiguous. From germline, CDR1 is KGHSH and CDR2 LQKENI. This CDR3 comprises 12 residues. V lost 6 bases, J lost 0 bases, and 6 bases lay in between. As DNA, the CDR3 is TGTGCCAGCTCTCGGACCTCCTACGAGCAGTACTTC. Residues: CASSRTSYEQYF.

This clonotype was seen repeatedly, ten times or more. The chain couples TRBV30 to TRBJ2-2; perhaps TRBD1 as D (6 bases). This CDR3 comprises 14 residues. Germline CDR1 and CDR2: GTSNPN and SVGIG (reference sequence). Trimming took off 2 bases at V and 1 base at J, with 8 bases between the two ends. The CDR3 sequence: CAWSPGQNTGELFF. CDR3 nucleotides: TGTGCCTGGAGTCCGGGACAGAACACCGGGGAGCTGTTTTTT.

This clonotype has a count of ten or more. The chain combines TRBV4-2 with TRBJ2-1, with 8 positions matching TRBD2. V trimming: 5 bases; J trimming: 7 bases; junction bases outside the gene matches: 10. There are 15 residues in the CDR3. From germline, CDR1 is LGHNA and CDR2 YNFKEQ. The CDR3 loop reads CASSGSGRGGNEQFF. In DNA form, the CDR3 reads TGTGCCAGCAGCGGAAGCGGGAGAGGGGGGAATGAGCAGTTCTTC.

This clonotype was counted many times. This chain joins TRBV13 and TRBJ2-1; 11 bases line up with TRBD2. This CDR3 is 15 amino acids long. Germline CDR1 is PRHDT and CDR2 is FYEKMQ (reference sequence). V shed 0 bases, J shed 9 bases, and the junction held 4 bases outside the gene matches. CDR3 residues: CASSLGLAGAGEQFF. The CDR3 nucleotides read TGTGCCAGCAGCTTAGGACTAGCGGGAGCCGGTGAGCAGTTCTTC.

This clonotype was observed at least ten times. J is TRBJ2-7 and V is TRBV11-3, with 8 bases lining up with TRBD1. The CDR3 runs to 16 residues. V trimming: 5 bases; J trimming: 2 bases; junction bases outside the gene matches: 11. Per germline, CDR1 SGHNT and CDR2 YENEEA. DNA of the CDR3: TGTGCCAGCAGCCCCAAGCTCGACAGGGGAACCTACGAGCAGTACTTC. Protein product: CASSPKLDRGTYEQYF.

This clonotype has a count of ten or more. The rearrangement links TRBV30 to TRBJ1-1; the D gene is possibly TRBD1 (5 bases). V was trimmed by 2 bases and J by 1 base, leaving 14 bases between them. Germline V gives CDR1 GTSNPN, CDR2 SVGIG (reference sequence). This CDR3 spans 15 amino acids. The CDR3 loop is CAWSWGRETNTEAFF. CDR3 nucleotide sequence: TGTGCCTGGAGTTGGGGCAGGGAGACGAACACTGAAGCTTTCTTT.

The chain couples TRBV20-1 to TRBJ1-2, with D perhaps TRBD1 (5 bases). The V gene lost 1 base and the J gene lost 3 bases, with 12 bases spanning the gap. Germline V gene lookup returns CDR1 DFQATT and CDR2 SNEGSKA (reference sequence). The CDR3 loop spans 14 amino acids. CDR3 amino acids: CSARVRGVDYGYTF. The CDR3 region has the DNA TGCAGTGCTAGAGTCCGGGGGGTGGACTATGGCTACACCTTC.

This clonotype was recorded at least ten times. DNA for the CDR3: TGTGCCAGCAGCGAGAGGGACAATGAGCAGTTCTTC. Protein: CASSERDNEQFF. V gene TRBV9 combines with J gene TRBJ2-1, with D possibly matching TRBD2 (5 bases). The V end lost 3 bases, the J end lost 5 bases, and 6 bases lay between the germline ends. Germline CDR1 and CDR2: SGDLS and YYNGEE. This CDR3 is built from 12 residues.

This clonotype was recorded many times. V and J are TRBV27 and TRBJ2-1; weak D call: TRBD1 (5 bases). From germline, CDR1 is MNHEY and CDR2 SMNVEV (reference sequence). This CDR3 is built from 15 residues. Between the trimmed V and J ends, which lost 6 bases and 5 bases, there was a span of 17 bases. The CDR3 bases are TGTGCCAGCAGAAGTGGACAAATAATTCACAATGAGCAGTTCTTC. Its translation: CASRSGQIIHNEQFF.

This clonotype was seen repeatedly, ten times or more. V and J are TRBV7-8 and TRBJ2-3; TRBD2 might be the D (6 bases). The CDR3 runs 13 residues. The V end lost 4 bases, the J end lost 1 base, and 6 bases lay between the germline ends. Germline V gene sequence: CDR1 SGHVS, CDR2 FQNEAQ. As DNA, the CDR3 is TGTGCCAGCAGCTCTAGCGGCACAGATACGCAGTATTTT. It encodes CASSSSGTDTQYF.

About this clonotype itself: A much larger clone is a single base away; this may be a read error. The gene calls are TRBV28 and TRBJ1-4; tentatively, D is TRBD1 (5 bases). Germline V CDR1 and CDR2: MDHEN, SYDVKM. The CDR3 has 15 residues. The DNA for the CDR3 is TGTGCCAGCAAATTGTCGGTTCAGGTGGGGGAAAAACTGGTTTTT. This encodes CASKLSVQVGEKLVF. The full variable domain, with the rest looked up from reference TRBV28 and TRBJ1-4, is DVKVTQSSRYLVKRTGEKVFLECVQDMDHENMFWYRQDPGLGLRLIYFSYDVKMKEKGDIPEGYSVSREKKERFSLILESASTNQTSMYLCASKLSVQVGEKLVFGSGTQLSVL.

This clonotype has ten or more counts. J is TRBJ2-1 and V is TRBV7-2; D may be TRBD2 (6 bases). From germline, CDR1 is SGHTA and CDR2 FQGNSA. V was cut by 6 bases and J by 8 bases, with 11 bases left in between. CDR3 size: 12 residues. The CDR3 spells CASSTRGYEQFF. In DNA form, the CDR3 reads TGTGCCAGCAGTACGCGGGGCTATGAGCAGTTCTTC.

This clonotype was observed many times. The CDR3: CSAKRSGGGAEAFF. CDR3 nucleotide sequence: TGCAGTGCTAAGCGTTCAGGGGGCGGGGCTGAAGCTTTCTTT. This chain connects TRBV20-1 to TRBJ1-1; 8 nucleotides align to TRBD1. Germline-derived CDR1 and CDR2 are DFQATT and SNEGSKA (reference sequence). The CDR3 spans 14 residues. V gave up 4 bases and J gave up 6 bases; unmatched junction bases: 10.

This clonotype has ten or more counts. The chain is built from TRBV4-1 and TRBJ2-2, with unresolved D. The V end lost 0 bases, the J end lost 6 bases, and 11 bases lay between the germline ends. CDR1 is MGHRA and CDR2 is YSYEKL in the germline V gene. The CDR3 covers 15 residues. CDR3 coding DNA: TGCGCCAGCAGCCAAGATCGTCACCCTGCCGGGGAGCTGTTTTTT. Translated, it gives CASSQDRHPAGELFF.

CDR3 coding DNA: TGTGCCAGTAGTACCGACATAGGCCCTAACTATGGCTACACCTTC. Its translation: CASSTDIGPNYGYTF. The chain links TRBV19 to TRBJ1-2; D not resolved. The CDR3 is made up of 15 amino acids. V was cut by 4 bases and J by 0 bases, with 12 bases left in between. CDR1 is LNHDA, CDR2 SQIVND, per germline (reference sequence).

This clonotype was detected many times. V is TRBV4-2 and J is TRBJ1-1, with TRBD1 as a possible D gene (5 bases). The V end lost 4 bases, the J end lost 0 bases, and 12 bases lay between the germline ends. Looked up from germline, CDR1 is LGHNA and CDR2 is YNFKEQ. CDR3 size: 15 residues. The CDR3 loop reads CASSPNRIMNTEAFF. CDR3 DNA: TGTGCCAGCAGCCCTAACAGGATCATGAACACTGAAGCTTTCTTT.

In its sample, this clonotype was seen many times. CDR3 residues: CASEAQGRAYNSPLHF. The DNA for the CDR3 is TGTGCCAGCGAGGCCCAGGGACGGGCTTATAATTCACCCCTCCACTTT. This chain connects TRBV27 to TRBJ1-6; D may be TRBD1 (5 bases). CDR1 and CDR2 from the germline V gene are MNHEY and SMNVEV (reference sequence). V was clipped by 8 bases and J by 4 bases, with 18 bases between them. The CDR3 loop spans 16 amino acids.

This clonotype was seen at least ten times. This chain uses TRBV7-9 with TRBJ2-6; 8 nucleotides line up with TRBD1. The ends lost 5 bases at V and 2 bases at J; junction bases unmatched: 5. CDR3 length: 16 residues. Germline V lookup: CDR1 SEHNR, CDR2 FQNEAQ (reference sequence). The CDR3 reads CASSLTGGPGANVLTF. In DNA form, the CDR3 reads TGTGCCAGCAGCCTTACAGGGGGACCTGGGGCCAACGTCCTGACTTTC.

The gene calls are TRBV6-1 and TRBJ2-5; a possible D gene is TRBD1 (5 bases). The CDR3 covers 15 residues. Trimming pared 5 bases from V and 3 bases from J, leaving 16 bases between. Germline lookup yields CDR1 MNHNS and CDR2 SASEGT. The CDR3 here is CASSYGQTAKETQYF. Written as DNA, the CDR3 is TGTGCCAGCAGTTATGGACAAACGGCCAAAGAGACCCAGTACTTC.

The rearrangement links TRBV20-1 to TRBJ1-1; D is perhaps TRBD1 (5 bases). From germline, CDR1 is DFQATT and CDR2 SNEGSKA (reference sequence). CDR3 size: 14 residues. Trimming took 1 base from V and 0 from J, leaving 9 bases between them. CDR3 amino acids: CSARVSGMNTEAFF. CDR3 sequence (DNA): TGCAGTGCTAGAGTGTCAGGGATGAACACTGAAGCTTTCTTT.

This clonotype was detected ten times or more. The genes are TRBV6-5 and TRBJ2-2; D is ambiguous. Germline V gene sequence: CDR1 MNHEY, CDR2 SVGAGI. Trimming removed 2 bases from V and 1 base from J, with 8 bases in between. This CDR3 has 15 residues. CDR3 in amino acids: CASSYGQMNTGELFF. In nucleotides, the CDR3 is TGTGCCAGCAGTTACGGCCAGATGAACACCGGGGAGCTGTTTTTT.